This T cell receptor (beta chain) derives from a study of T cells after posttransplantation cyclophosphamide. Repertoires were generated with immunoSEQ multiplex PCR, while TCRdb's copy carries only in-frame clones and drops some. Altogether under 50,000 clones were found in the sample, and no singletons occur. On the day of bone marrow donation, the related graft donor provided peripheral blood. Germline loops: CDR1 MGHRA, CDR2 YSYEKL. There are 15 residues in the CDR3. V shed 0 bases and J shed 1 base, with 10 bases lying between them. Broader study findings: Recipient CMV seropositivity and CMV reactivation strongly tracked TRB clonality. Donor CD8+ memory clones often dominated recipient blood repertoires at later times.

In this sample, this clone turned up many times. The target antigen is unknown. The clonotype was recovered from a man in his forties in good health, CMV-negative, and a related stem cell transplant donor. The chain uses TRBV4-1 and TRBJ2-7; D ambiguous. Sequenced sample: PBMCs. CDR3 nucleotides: TGCGCCAGCAGCCAAGATTCGAGGATTTCCTACGAGCAGTACTTC. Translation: CASSQDSRISYEQYF.